The next 9 T cell receptor beta chains were all read from a single sample in a study of shared clonotypes between healthy human individuals. Repertoires were generated with immunoSEQ multiplex PCR, while TCRdb's copy carries only in-frame clones and drops some. The sample has around 700,000 clones, under 80% seen once. The sequencing sample was made of memory CD4+ T cells sorted from blood. Stated subset: CD45RA-negative fraction. The receptors were sampled from a young woman in good health.

This chain uses TRBV10-3 with TRBJ1-5, with D perhaps TRBD1 (5 bases). V lost 10 bases and J 5 bases, leaving 15 bases between the germline ends. The germline V gene has CDR1 ENHRY and CDR2 SYGVKD. CDR3 size: 13 residues. In DNA form, the CDR3 reads TGTGCCACCGGCGGGGGGGTGGATCAGCCCCAGCATTTT. Protein sequence: CATGGGVDQPQHF.

The chain is built from TRBV10-2 and TRBJ1-2; 11 positions agree with TRBD1. Germline V CDR1 and CDR2: WSHSY, SAAADI. V was clipped by 6 bases and J by 8 bases; unmatched bases: 14. There are 16 residues in the CDR3. CDR3 nucleotide sequence: TGCGCCAGCAGCCCCCGGGACAGGGGGATCCTAGCCGGCTACACCTTC. This codes for CASSPRDRGILAGYTF.

CDR3 in DNA: TGTGCCAGCGGCCTGGAGGCCCAGTACTTC. Its translation: CASGLEAQYF. This chain links TRBV28 with TRBJ2-5, with D tentatively TRBD2 (5 bases). Germline-derived CDR1 and CDR2 are MDHEN and SYDVKM. V lost 8 bases to trimming and J lost 9 bases, with 10 bases between them. The CDR3 has 10 residues.

This clone was seen a few times. V is TRBV2 and J is TRBJ2-3; D gene uncertain. The CDR3 is 13 residues long. The germline CDR1 and CDR2 sequences are SNHLY and FYNNEI. Trimming took 7 bases from V and 0 from J, leaving 8 bases between them. DNA of the CDR3: TGTGCCAGCAATGTCGAGAGCACAGATACGCAGTATTTT. Translated, it gives CASNVESTDTQYF.

The chain recombines TRBV5-4 with TRBJ2-7; TRBD2 aligns across 12 bases. Germline loops: CDR1 SGHNT, CDR2 YYREEE (reference sequence). The CDR3 spans 16 residues. The V and J ends lost 3 bases and 3 bases, in that order; junction bases with no gene match: 7. The CDR3 is CASSSGGLAGFYEQYF. The CDR3 nucleotides are TGTGCCAGCAGCTCCGGAGGACTAGCGGGATTCTACGAGCAGTACTTC.

V is TRBV6-1 and J is TRBJ2-7, with 12 bases fitting TRBD2. Germline V gene data show CDR1 as MNHNS and CDR2 as SASEGT. The CDR3 sequence is 14 residues long. J lost 3 bases, V lost 4 bases, and 1 base had no gene match. Written as DNA, the CDR3 is TGTGCCAGCAGTGGGGGACTAGCGGGCTACGAGCAGTACTTC. Its translation is CASSGGLAGYEQYF.

The chain combines TRBV5-1 with TRBJ2-5; D is ambiguous. The CDR3 contains 14 residues. CDR1 SGHRS and CDR2 YFSETQ come from the germline V gene. V lost 4 bases and J 2 bases, leaving 12 bases between the germline ends. The CDR3 DNA reads TGCGCCAGCAGCCCCCGGCTGGGGCAAGAGACCCAGTACTTC. It encodes CASSPRLGQETQYF.

J is TRBJ2-5 and V is TRBV28; 8 bases align to TRBD1. Unmatched junction bases numbered 7, after V lost 5 bases and J lost 2 bases. The CDR3 spans 15 residues. Germline V lookup: CDR1 MDHEN, CDR2 SYDVKM. CDR3 in amino acids: CASSPNWTGQETQYF. Written as DNA, the CDR3 is TGTGCCAGCAGTCCCAACTGGACAGGGCAAGAGACCCAGTACTTC.

The CDR3 sequence: CASSPGTGAYEQYF. CDR3 in DNA: TGTGCCAGCAGCCCGGGGACAGGGGCCTACGAGCAGTACTTC. This rearrangement joins TRBV7-9 to TRBJ2-7; 10 bases are shared with TRBD1. V lost 5 bases and J lost 2; bases outside the gene matches: 3. The CDR3 runs to 14 residues. Germline V CDR1 and CDR2: SEHNR, FQNEAQ (reference sequence).